This T cell receptor beta chain was recorded in a study of cytomegalovirus exposure and HLA in healthy donors (dated by TCRdb to 2016 to 2017). With regard to the full study: According to an earlier analysis of several hundred of the donors, about 190 million T cells yielded 117 million unique TCR beta sequences and approximately 300 Gb of sequence data. Roughly 310 gigabases of sequencing data and approximately 80 million unique TCR sequences were included in an early release covering under 650 HLA-typed donors. Of the 300 to 500 genotyped donors, 70% to 90% were placed in the genetic ancestry cluster associated with self-reported Caucasian donors. The study was designed to test whether signatures of past pathogen exposure could be identified by cataloging public T cell receptors. The study profiled the T cell repertoires of 666 subjects by immunosequencing and related them to cytomegalovirus serostatus. Besides the first cohort of around 670 subjects, a separate validation cohort made up of 90 to 150 different subjects was used. To predict cytomegalovirus infection status, the study brought together high-throughput TCR immunosequencing, statistical association of individual TCRs with disease status, and machine learning. A later analysis re-analyzed previously published TCR beta repertoires from about 600 donors and added high-resolution HLA genotyping to study TCR occurrence patterns. In the later analysis, no new phenotypic data were used to find candidate immune exposures; instead, reliance was placed on TCR beta sequences and their occurrence across donors. To decide whether each TCR beta V gene segment behaved as functional or pseudogenic, an earlier analysis of over 500 of the donors relied on high-throughput TCR beta sequencing. Donor age, sex, ethnicity and CMV serostatus were compiled alongside the repertoire data. In a later genetic analysis, genome-wide SNP genotypes for about three fifths of the roughly 670 donors were used, and that subset was treated as a discovery cohort. All discovery cohort repertoires had been generated using a single sequencing platform. HLA typing included class I and class II loci at four-digit resolution. The number of donors typed differed by locus, with 629-630 for A, B, C, DRB1 and DQB1, around 500 for DQA1, some 570 for DPA1, and over 400 for DPB1. Several DR-DQ haplotypes were treated as single units for association and clustering because of strong linkage in the cohort. Across under 500 genotyped donors of the cohort, an average of roughly 250,000 unique TCR beta nucleotide sequences per donor were sequenced, and 15% to 20% of those sequences were non-productive.

The germline V gene supplies CDR1 SGHRS and CDR2 YFSETQ. Compared with germline, V lacks 4 bases and J lacks 8 bases; bases without a gene match: 10. From the cysteine up to the phenylalanine, the CDR3 has a length of 15 residues. Solely the CDR3 DNA is kept, with 45 bases framed from the first base. The paper's findings and limits, for the study overall: Because HLA typing was unavailable for some donors at each locus, only the typed subset was used in association tests. In a later analysis, HLA-associated TCR beta chains showed more clonal expansion and lower generation probabilities than non-associated chains that were equally common. The study listed over 150 TCR beta chains as associated with cytomegalovirus. A further reported finding was that TCR beta sequences accurately predicted the HLA-A and HLA-B alleles for most subjects in the first cohort. Roughly uniform sequencing depth across donors was assumed in presence/absence analyses, although this assumption may not hold. An association between a missense DCLRE1C variant and V-gene and J-gene trimming of TCR beta chains was found in a later genetic analysis and replicated in an independent cohort. The classifier was reported to diagnose cytomegalovirus status with high specificity and sensitivity in both the original and validation cohorts. Assigning TCR associations to individual alleles was difficult when HLA alleles, especially DR and DQ, strongly co-occurred. In an earlier analysis of 450 to 750 of the donors, most TCR beta V segments appeared in productive rearrangements about 87% or about 30% of the time, broadly matching IMGT annotations. In a later genetic analysis, fewer N-insertions in productive TCRs were reported among donors in an Asian-associated ancestry cluster than the roughly 700-donor mean. For the cohort, immune exposure information was limited to CMV serostatus. Linkage disequilibrium might explain the correlated functional status among segregating V segments, but an unknown experimental factor could not be ruled out. It was suggested by the authors that the approach could potentially be generalized to other disease states and immunological phenotypes. Most TCR sequences were observed very rarely across donors, whereas some public TCRs were present in many individuals. Because the 87-base-pair reads could not distinguish some IMGT-functional V segments, including TRBV6-2 and TRBV6-3, those segments were excluded. A group of highly shared sequence variants was considered likely to be a technical artifact of the sequencing pipeline. According to a later analysis, TCR association rates differed among HLA loci, with DRB1 alleles showing the most associated TCRs and HLA-C alleles showing the fewest. At a false discovery rate of 0.05, a later analysis linked roughly 17,000 TCR beta sequences to specific HLA alleles. This cohort had only TCR beta chains sequenced, and the lack of alpha or paired-chain data limited which features could be detected. In vitro tests confirmed that a few of the cytomegalovirus-associated TCR beta chains recognize cytomegalovirus antigens. The earlier analysis of some 540 of the donors excluded 15 to 20 rarely observed V segments, including chromosome 9 orphons, because counts were too low. Several of the top co-occurrence clusters appeared to be linked to parvovirus B19, influenza, CMV and Epstein-Barr virus, according to a later analysis. According to a later analysis, most CMV-associated TCR beta chains appeared to be HLA-restricted, and the HLA associations seemed to be driven largely by CMV exposure.

The cohort consisted of 600 to 750 healthy bone marrow donors. At the time of sampling, every cohort member was nominally healthy, though immune exposures that went unrecorded were likely present. The donor tested CMV seropositive, placing the donor among the 289 seropositive members of the cohort. Every donor gave a peripheral blood sample, and the peripheral blood mononuclear cells from that sample were used for TCR beta sequencing. Genomic DNA extraction from the blood cell samples was performed with the Qiagen DNeasy Blood Extraction Kit. In this sample, this clone turned up a few times. Its antigen is not yet known. The input lacks base qualities; no much larger clone sits a single base away. The method behind the library was the immunoSEQ multiplex PCR assay. A mixture of 60 forward primers for TCR Vbeta segments and 13 reverse primers for TCR Jbeta segments was used in the multiplex PCR. Amplification of the CDR3 region of rearranged TCR beta genes was performed with a multiplex PCR assay on genomic DNA. On the Illumina HiSeq System, the amplified TCR beta libraries were sequenced as 87-base-pair reads. From the authors' description of their analysis: In a later analysis, roughly 80 million unique TCR beta chains were counted across the approximately 620 repertoires, and roughly 10 million of these chains were shared by at least two donors. To remove PCR and sequencing errors, raw reads were error-corrected and collapsed into unique sequences using a nearest-neighbor algorithm that merged closely related sequences. CDR3 sequences were aligned to IMGT reference sequences to assign V, D and J gene segments. For a sequence to be retained, a match of at least six nucleotides was required to both a V gene segment and a J gene segment. Rearrangements were called productive when the CDR3 lacked stop codons and stayed in frame with V and J; all others were non-productive. CDR3 was defined according to IMGT convention as the region running from the second conserved V-encoded cysteine to the conserved J-encoded phenylalanine. In an earlier analysis of around 570 of the donors, sequences lacking an unambiguous match to a single V gene segment were excluded. An earlier analysis of roughly 590 of the donors called V segments functional above 56.7% productive rearrangements and segregating when the between-donor standard deviation exceeded 5%. To diagnose cytomegalovirus status from the catalog of TCR beta chain sequences, a statistical classification framework was built. In a later analysis, TCR nucleotide sequences were compared against IMGT/GENE-DB human TR gene sequences so that V and J genes could be assigned. In a later analysis, CDR3 sequences and most-parsimonious VDJ recombination scenarios were assigned using the TCRdist pipeline. In a later analysis, each TCR beta chain was defined by its CDR3 amino acid sequence together with its V-gene family, and reads lacking a unique V-gene family were excluded. A later analysis removed 592 highly shared, low-generation-probability nucleotide sequences to deal with suspected cross-contamination and a sequencing artifact. In a later analysis, a clonal expansion index was calculated for each public chain from normalized within-repertoire ranks of inferred template counts. In a later analysis, generation probabilities were computed using a VDJ recombination model fitted to out-of-frame rearrangements, and the results were checked against IGoR. In a later analysis, hypergeometric tests were used to score TCR-TCR, TCR-HLA and TCR-CMV co-occurrence, with a repertoire-size bias correction applied to TCR pairs. In a later analysis, false discovery rates were estimated by permuting HLA or CMV assignments 20 times. In a later analysis, co-occurring TCRs were grouped using DBSCAN, with TCRdist sequence similarity added in when clustering inside HLA-allele-positive subsets. Repertoires with fewer than 30,000 or more than 120,000 public chains, plus five repertoires with anomalous nucleotide sharing, were excluded from co-occurrence clustering. In its TCRdb copy, this immuneACCESS table keeps in-frame sequences only and misses some clones. Where compared with another copy, unresolved V genes explain less than half of these, and the others have no known cause. Clonal size and the V and J genes are those of that table, whereas D and trimming came from the DNA. This sample has 130,000 to 150,000 clones in its table, and under 85% of those were observed once. The leading ten clones occupy around 7% of the sample.

This clonotype was obtained from a woman aged 40 to 49 in good health and CMV-seropositive. This chain is built from TRBV5-1 and TRBJ2-2; the junction holds 8 bases that match TRBD1. The sequencing sample was made of PBMCs. The CDR3 sequence is CASSDDRGGMGELFF. The nucleotide sequence is TGCGCCAGCAGCGACGACAGGGGAGGAATGGGGGAGCTGTTTTTT. The full variable domain, completed from the reference TRBV5-1 and TRBJ2-2 proteins outside the CDR3, reads KAGVTQTPRYLIKTRGQQVTLSCSPISGHRSVSWYQQTPGQGLQFLFEYFSETQRNKGNFPGRFSGRQFSNSRSEMNVSTLELGDSALYLCASSDDRGGMGELFFGEGSRLTVL.